This T cell receptor beta chain was sequenced during a study of blood T cells in healthy people across ages. About 10 milliliters of peripheral blood were drawn from each donor. The authors extracted at least 6 micrograms of total RNA per sample. Germline CDR1 is DFQATT and CDR2 is SNEGSKA (reference sequence). Trimming removed 6 bases at V and 2 bases at J, with 17 bases between. This CDR3 region has 15 residues. For the second PCR, which ran for 7 to 11 cycles, a sample-barcoded 5' primer and a J-beta primer mix were used. One entry per CDR3 protein results from TCRdb running MiXCR on the 5' RACE reads. The data show 650,000 to 800,000 distinct CDR3 sequences, approximately 52% seen once.

The chain combines TRBV20-1 with TRBJ1-5, with D possibly TRBD1 on 5 matching bases. This sequence originates from a woman of 80 years or more in good health. Sequenced material: blood. Here the CDR3 reads CSAPLSGGGNQPQHF. The CDR3 DNA follows: TGCAGTGCCCCTCTTTCCGGGGGAGGCAATCAGCCCCAGCATTTT.